Detailed here is one TCR beta chain. Its antigen is as yet unknown. This PCR relied on a set of 60 Vbeta primers and 13 Jbeta primers. Method: immunoSEQ multiplex PCR; TCRdb's copy keeps in-frame clones and lacks some. In the table there are roughly 140,000 clones, around 80% of which are singletons. Though nominally healthy at sampling, donors likely had unrecorded immune exposures. J lost 3 bases, V lost 4 bases, and 5 bases had no gene match. The CDR3 has 14 amino acids. Germline V gene lookup returns CDR1 KGHSH and CDR2 LQKENI. The data were taken from a study of cytomegalovirus exposure and HLA in healthy donors. Broader study findings: It was around 160 TCR beta chains that were listed as cytomegalovirus-associated.

This sequence was found in a man aged 30 to 39 in good health and CMV-seronegative. What was sequenced was PBMCs. The chain is built from TRBV18 and TRBJ1-1; 7 bases match TRBD1. The CDR3, as DNA: TGTGCCAGCTCACAGACAGGGTCATACACTGAAGCTTTCTTT. It translates to CASSQTGSYTEAFF.